This T cell receptor (beta chain) emerged from a study of T-cell reconstitution after alpha-beta-depleted transplantation in children. Unmatched junction bases numbered 8, after V lost 4 bases and J lost 3 bases. This CDR3 spans 15 amino acids. Germline CDR1 and CDR2: SGHRS and YFSETQ. Preparation of the TCRbeta library was carried out with unique molecular identifiers. Each CDR3 protein gets one entry after TCRdb re-called the PCR reads with MiXCR. The sample records 80,000 to 95,000 distinct CDR3 sequences, 7% to 9% being singletons. This clonotype was picked up a small number of times. The genes are TRBV5-1 and TRBJ2-7; TRBD1 matches 9 bases. The source material was PBMCs from the stem cell graft donor, sampled from the stem cell graft. This sequence was found in a human donor who donated a stem cell graft to a child with congenital amegakaryocytic thrombocytopenia. DNA of the CDR3: TGCGCCAGCAGCCAAGCCGGGACAGGGATCTACGAGCAGTACTTC. It codes for CASSQAGTGIYEQYF. Full variable domain (missing parts from reference TRBV5-1 and TRBJ2-7): KAGVTQTPRYLIKTRGQQVTLSCSPISGHRSVSWYQQTPGQGLQFLFEYFSETQRNKGNFPGRFSGRQFSNSRSEMNVSTLELGDSALYLCASSQAGTGIYEQYFGPGTRLTVT.